These 14 T cell receptor beta chains originate from one sample sequenced in a study of radiation and T cells in renal cell carcinoma. Assay: immunoSEQ multiplex PCR; the TCRdb copy retains only in-frame clones and omits some. This sample has about 150,000 clones, with about 87% found just once. Specified time point: baseline pretreatment blood. Treatment in this sample: 15 Gy SBRT to primary tumor, nephrectomy 4 weeks later. Specimen: blood, collected from a patient whose treatment included radiotherapy and nephrectomy. The source of these receptors is a woman in her 70s with renal cell carcinoma.

The rearrangement uses TRBV7-2 and TRBJ2-3, with a weak D call TRBD1 (6 bases). The V gene lost 5 bases and the J gene lost 9 bases, with 27 bases spanning the gap. The CDR3 runs to 17 residues. The germline gives CDR1 SGHTA, CDR2 FQGNSA. CDR3 DNA: TGTGCCAGCAGCAAGGCTCGGGACAATGACCGGCCGGGGACGCAGTATTTT. Its protein is CASSKARDNDRPGTQYF. The whole variable domain, filled in from reference TRBV7-2 and TRBJ2-3, reads GAGVSQSPSNKVTEKGKDVELRCDPISGHTALYWYRQSLGQGLEFLIYFQGNSAPDKSGLPSDRFSAERTGGSVSTLTIQRTQQEDSAVYLCASSKARDNDRPGTQYFGPGTRLTVL.

The chain couples TRBV19 to TRBJ2-1; the match to TRBD2 covers 8 bases. Germline trimming cut 7 bases from V and 8 bases from J; bases unmatched to any gene: 13. CDR1 is LNHDA and CDR2 is SQIVND in the germline V gene (reference sequence). This CDR3 has 15 residues. CDR3 bases: TGTGCCAGTAACATGGGACTAGGTTTTAGCGATGAGCAGTTCTTC. Its protein product is CASNMGLGFSDEQFF. The full variable domain, with the rest looked up from reference TRBV19 and TRBJ2-1, is DGGITQSPKYLFRKEGQNVTLSCEQNLNHDAMYWYRQDPGQGLRLIYYSQIVNDFQKGDIAEGYSVSREKKESFPLTVTSAQKNPTAFYLCASNMGLGFSDEQFFGPGTRLTVL.

The rearrangement joins TRBV5-1 to TRBJ2-6; weak D call: TRBD1 (6 bases). Looked up from germline, CDR1 is SGHRS and CDR2 is YFSETQ. The CDR3 totals 17 residues. V was shortened by 5 bases and J by 0 bases, with 15 bases between the two germline ends. CDR3 nucleotides: TGCGCCAGCAGTCGTCAGGGGTCCCCCTCTGGGGCCAACGTCCTGACTTTC. It codes for CASSRQGSPSGANVLTF.

This clone was detected a few times. The chain has TRBV5-5 and TRBJ2-2; D might be TRBD1 (5 bases). V lost 2 bases and J lost 7, with 9 bases in between. Germline V gene lookup returns CDR1 SGHKS and CDR2 YYEKEE (reference sequence). The CDR3 consists of 13 residues. The CDR3 here is CASSLKGDGELFF. CDR3 in DNA: TGTGCCAGCAGCTTAAAAGGGGACGGGGAGCTGTTTTTT.

This clone appeared once. The chain couples TRBV9 to TRBJ2-7; D is unclear. Germline V lookup: CDR1 SGDLS, CDR2 YYNGEE. This CDR3 has 15 residues. V lost 3 bases and J lost 2, with 15 bases in between. CDR3 coding DNA: TGTGCCAGCAGCGCTCGACCCGACAATGCCTACGAGCAGTACTTC. It is translated as CASSARPDNAYEQYF.

This clone appeared once. V gene TRBV4-2 combines with J gene TRBJ2-7; TRBD1 matches at 8 bases. The J segment lost 3 bases and the V segment lost 1 base, leaving 5 bases of the junction unmatched. The CDR3 sequence is 15 residues long. CDR1 is LGHNA, CDR2 YNFKEQ, per germline. The CDR3: CASSQAAGGNYEQYF. The CDR3 DNA follows: TGTGCCAGCAGCCAAGCGGCAGGGGGCAACTACGAGCAGTACTTC.

This CDR3 reads CASSSFPGSLTDTQYF. The CDR3 DNA sequence: TGTGCCAGCAGCTCATTCCCAGGGAGTCTGACAGATACGCAGTATTTT. This rearrangement joins TRBV9 to TRBJ2-3; D may match TRBD1 or TRBD2 (5 bases each). The germline V gene encodes CDR1 SGDLS and CDR2 YYNGEE. CDR3 length equals 16 residues. Trimming cost V 4 bases and J 3 bases, with 18 bases left between them.

This clone was seen just once. This chain uses TRBV4-1 with TRBJ2-7; D is unclear. CDR3 length: 15 amino acids. Trimming cost V 1 base and J 5 bases, with 15 bases left between them. The V gene's germline CDR1 is MGHRA and CDR2 YSYEKL. The DNA for the CDR3 is TGCGCCAGCAGCCAAGGCCTGGGCAATCCCCACGAGCAGTACTTC. This translates into CASSQGLGNPHEQYF.

This clone was observed once. V usage is TRBV27 and J usage is TRBJ1-3; D is possibly TRBD1 (5 bases). Germline V gene sequence: CDR1 MNHEY, CDR2 SMNVEV (reference sequence). This CDR3 region has 16 residues. Trimming pared 0 bases from V and 2 bases from J, leaving 11 bases between. The DNA for the CDR3 is TGTGCCAGCAGTTTATCGGGGGAGTTCCCTGGAAACACCATATATTTT. Translation gives CASSLSGEFPGNTIYF.

The V and J genes are TRBV19 and TRBJ2-6; D tentatively reads TRBD1 or TRBD2 (5 bases each). Trimming took off 5 bases at V and 2 bases at J, with 7 bases between the two ends. The germline CDR1 and CDR2 sequences are LNHDA and SQIVND (reference sequence). This CDR3 region has 14 residues. The CDR3, as DNA: TGTGCCAGTAGTTGGGGGACTGGGGCCAACGTCCTGACTTTC. This sequence encodes CASSWGTGANVLTF.

The V call is TRBV5-4, the J call TRBJ2-4, with TRBD2 identical over 10 bases. The CDR3 is made up of 17 amino acids. With 3 bases clipped from V and 3 bases from J, the junction kept 9 bases outside the gene matches. The germline V gene encodes CDR1 SGHNT and CDR2 YYREEE (reference sequence). CDR3 sequence: CASSWAQRGGIKNIQYF. DNA of the CDR3: TGTGCCAGCAGCTGGGCGCAGCGGGGGGGCATCAAAAACATTCAGTACTTC.

The chain links TRBV7-2 to TRBJ2-2; D not resolved. CDR3 length: 14 residues. V lost 5 bases, J lost 6 bases, and 13 bases lay in between. The V gene's germline CDR1 is SGHTA and CDR2 FQGNSA. The CDR3: CASSLRQAAGELFF. DNA for the CDR3: TGTGCCAGCAGCCTAAGACAAGCCGCCGGGGAGCTGTTTTTT.

This clone was seen only once. This CDR3 is also generated by other DNA sequences in the sample. The chain links TRBV10-3 to TRBJ2-6; a possible D gene is TRBD1 (6 bases). This CDR3 has 18 residues. Trimming took 0 bases from V and 0 from J, leaving 12 bases between them. CDR1 is ENHRY, CDR2 SYGVKD, per germline. CDR3 in DNA: TGTGCCATCAGTGAGTCAAGGGGCAGGGGCTCTGGGGCCAACGTCCTGACTTTC. Translating gives CAISESRGRGSGANVLTF.

The chain joins TRBV5-1 to TRBJ2-7; 8 bases are a match to TRBD1. Germline CDR1 reads SGHRS; CDR2 reads YFSETQ. Trimming removed 4 bases from V and 4 bases from J; junction bases left unmatched: 7. This CDR3 region has 14 residues. The CDR3 loop reads CASSRTGFGYEQYF. The CDR3 DNA reads TGCGCCAGCAGCCGGACAGGGTTTGGTTACGAGCAGTACTTC.